This T cell receptor (beta chain) was sequenced during a study of blood T cell repertoires in COVID-19. Across the whole study: Italy, Spain and the United States were the sources of the convalescent and acute COVID-19 samples. In each case, the material was cDNA or gDNA derived from T cells, B-cell-depleted T cells, or PBMCs.

The V and J ends lost 5 bases and 5 bases respectively, with 12 bases between them. Germline lookup yields CDR1 SGHTA and CDR2 FQGTGA. This CDR3 is 13 amino acids long. In the original workflow: For nucleated cells, counts were estimated from reference gene primer amplification. Sequenced by immunoSEQ multiplex PCR; TCRdb stores in-frame clones only, minus some. The D gene and trimming were derived from the DNA, and the V and J assignments and clone size from that table. The table includes over 300,000 clones, 70% to 90% detected once. The TCR sequence derives from a man aged 35 to 55 with acute or convalescent COVID-19. The gene calls are TRBV7-3 and TRBJ1-1, with D uncertain. The sequenced material came from peripheral blood. CDR3: CASSPGYGTEAFF. CDR3 DNA sequence: TGTGCCAGCAGCCCGGGGTACGGGACTGAAGCTTTCTTT.